This passage covers 12 T cell receptor beta chains from one sample sequenced in a study of human T cells and chemical hapten exposure. Time point reported: healthy volunteer bleed at 6 weeks. Unfractionated whole blood yielded the extracted total RNA. TCRdb processed the RACE reads anew with MiXCR; each CDR3 protein has one entry. The sample carries some 78,000 distinct CDR3 sequences, about 9% recorded once. Sequencing was carried out using whole blood. The receptors were sampled from a male donor in good health. Some clones in this sample may be carry-over from other donors' samples.

This clonotype was seen ten or more times. The chain recombines TRBV2 with TRBJ2-1; TRBD2 might be the D (5 bases). V was clipped by 5 bases and J by 2 bases, with 13 bases between them. In germline, CDR1 is SNHLY, CDR2 FYNNEI. CDR3 length: 15 amino acids. CDR3 amino acids: CASSRASSPYNEQFF. As DNA, the CDR3 is TGTGCCAGCAGTAGGGCTAGCAGCCCCTACAATGAGCAGTTCTTC.

The rearrangement links TRBV7-8 to TRBJ1-1, with D possibly being TRBD1 (5 bases). V lost 5 bases and J 6 bases, leaving 16 bases between the germline ends. This CDR3 is 14 amino acids long. Germline values: CDR1 SGHVS, CDR2 FQNEAQ. The CDR3 sequence is CASSARVLKAEAFF. The CDR3 bases are TGTGCCAGCAGCGCCAGGGTTCTCAAGGCTGAAGCTTTCTTT.

The chain is built from TRBV6-6 and TRBJ1-5; D gene ambiguous. The CDR3 contains 16 residues. The germline V and J ends were trimmed by 0 bases and 1 base, with 10 bases remaining between them. In germline, CDR1 is MNHNY, CDR2 SVGAGI (reference sequence). The CDR3 spells CASSYSREVSNQPQHF. The CDR3 nucleotides read TGTGCCAGCAGTTACTCACGGGAAGTGAGCAATCAGCCCCAGCATTTT.

The chain has TRBV27 and TRBJ1-5, with unresolved D. Germline values: CDR1 MNHEY, CDR2 SMNVEV (reference sequence). The V and J ends lost 3 bases and 3 bases respectively, with 18 bases between them. The CDR3 sequence is 17 residues long. As DNA, the CDR3 is TGTGCCAGCAGTTTCAGGCCCATCCCCTTAGACAATCAGCCCCAGCATTTT. This translates into CASSFRPIPLDNQPQHF.

Only a few counts were recorded for this clonotype. The CDR3 sequence is CSALAGGKDTQYF. The CDR3 DNA reads TGCAGTGCTCTAGCGGGAGGGAAAGATACGCAGTATTTT. The chain is built from TRBV20-1 and TRBJ2-3, with TRBD2 matching over 12 bases. The V gene's germline CDR1 is DFQATT and CDR2 SNEGSKA (reference sequence). The CDR3 runs to 13 residues. The V segment lost 5 bases and the J segment 5 bases; nucleotides outside the gene matches: 2.

V usage is TRBV2 and J usage is TRBJ2-6; maybe TRBD1 (6 bases). The germline V gene encodes CDR1 SNHLY and CDR2 FYNNEI. V was pared by 6 bases and J by 0 bases, with 9 bases between. The CDR3 spans 15 residues. The CDR3 region is CASRGHSSGANVLTF. The CDR3 DNA sequence: TGTGCCAGCAGGGGACACAGCTCTGGGGCCAACGTCCTGACTTTC.

CDR3 DNA sequence: TGTGCCAGCAGCGTGCGTCGACATCCCCGGGTCGAGACCCAGTACTTC. Its protein is CASSVRRHPRVETQYF. The rearrangement links TRBV14 to TRBJ2-5; no clear D. The CDR3 spans 16 residues. Germline V lookup: CDR1 SGHDN, CDR2 FVKESK. Trimming removed 5 bases at V and 5 bases at J, with 21 bases between.

This clonotype was seen a handful of times. The chain uses TRBV6-5 and TRBJ1-5; the match to TRBD1 covers 7 bases. V shed 8 bases, J shed 7 bases, and the junction held 8 bases outside the gene matches. Germline V gives CDR1 MNHEY, CDR2 SVGAGI. This CDR3 has 13 residues. The DNA of the CDR3 is TGTGCCAGCCGACAGGGCGAGGACCAGCCCCAGCATTTT. This encodes CASRQGEDQPQHF.

The V gene is TRBV27, the J gene TRBJ1-5, with no clear D. The CDR3 totals 13 residues. V was shortened by 5 bases and J by 5 bases, with 10 bases between the two germline ends. CDR1 MNHEY and CDR2 SMNVEV come from the germline V gene (reference sequence). CDR3 coding DNA: TGTGCCAGCAGTACAAATGAAGATCAGCCCCAGCATTTT. It translates to CASSTNEDQPQHF.

V gene TRBV15 combines with J gene TRBJ1-1, with D possibly TRBD1 on 5 matching bases. The CDR3 has 13 amino acids. Trimming removed 11 bases from V and 7 bases from J, with 20 bases in between. Germline assignment: CDR1 LNHNV and CDR2 YYDKDF (reference sequence). The CDR3 spells CAAATKGIIEAFF. CDR3 nucleotides: TGTGCCGCGGCCACCAAGGGGATTATTGAAGCTTTCTTT.

This chain joins TRBV19 and TRBJ2-5, with TRBD2 matching over 12 bases. CDR1 and CDR2 (germline): LNHDA, SQIVND (reference sequence). With 3 bases clipped from V and 1 base from J, the junction kept 0 bases outside the gene matches. CDR3 size: 15 residues. DNA for the CDR3: TGTGCCAGTAGTATGACTAGCGGGGGCCAAGAGACCCAGTACTTC. Amino acid sequence: CASSMTSGGQETQYF.

This sequence joins TRBV28 and TRBJ2-7, with D possibly TRBD1 on 6 matching bases. CDR1 is MDHEN, CDR2 SYDVKM, per germline. This CDR3 is 15 amino acids long. Between the trimmed V and J ends, which lost 5 bases and 9 bases, there was a span of 23 bases. The CDR3 here is CASSPMDRDIRVQYF. CDR3 DNA sequence: TGTGCCAGCAGTCCCATGGACAGAGACATACGAGTGCAGTACTTC.